This T cell receptor beta chain was documented in a study of blood T cell repertoires in COVID-19 (dated by TCRdb to the early 2020s). Context from the whole study: The collaborator samples originated in the United States, Italy and Spain and spanned the acute and convalescent phases of COVID-19. The material from the prospective study consisted of cDNA or gDNA derived from T cells, B-cell-depleted T cells, or PBMCs. Deeply sampled blood TCRbeta repertoires from subjects exposed to, actively infected with, or recovered from COVID-19 were included in the dataset. The repertoires were released in a freely available public database intended as a resource for research on the immune response to SARS-CoV-2. The samples were drawn from the first 160 participants of the ongoing ImmuneRACE study and from some 1,300 subjects provided by 6 global collaborators. A de-identified subject ID, COVID-19 status, age in years and sex were almost always included in the sample metadata. Where available, HLA class I and class II types were obtained from metadata supplied by the sample provider rather than from assay-based typing. What the work shows at the level of the full study, not this receptor alone: The amount of clinical and demographic metadata varied by source and participant and was provided uncurated.

As for this clone: No antigen is known for it. One base away there is no much larger clone; base qualities are not given.

Each collaborating institution followed its own protocols to collect whole blood in K2EDTA tubes. For TCRbeta analysis, collaborators shipped samples as frozen whole blood, isolated PBMCs, or DNA extracted from either of those sample types. The immunoSEQ Assay, a bias-controlled multiplex PCR, was used to amplify TCRbeta CDR3 regions from genomic DNA. For the original study's pipeline: Within the assay, amplification of reference gene primers was used to estimate how many nucleated cells each sample contained. To quantify the absolute abundance of each unique TCRbeta CDR3 rearrangement, sequence reads were collapsed and filtered. For each sample, productive Simpson clonality was calculated by taking the square root of Simpson's diversity index across productive rearrangements. This is the immuneACCESS table as TCRdb keeps it, with only in-frame sequences that have V and J called. A part of the clones is gone; compared with another copy, unresolved V genes explain less than half, and the rest is unexplained. That table supplies the V and J calls and clone size; D and trimming were determined from the DNA. The sample table shows roughly 100,000 clones, and 84% are seen once. Roughly a quarter of the sample rests with the top ten.

V lost 2 bases and J lost 0 bases; the stretch between them is 11 bases long. The germline V gene provides CDR1 ENHRY and CDR2 SYGVKD. From the cysteine through the phenylalanine, the CDR3 covers 16 amino acids. The read is trimmed to its CDR3 DNA, 48 bases read in frame from base 1. The rearranged chain carries TRBV10-3 and TRBJ2-1; no D segment can be confidently identified. The sequencing sample was made of peripheral blood. This receptor was obtained from a man aged 60 to 75 with acute or convalescent COVID-19. The bases are TGTGCCATCAGTGAGGCCTCAACCAGCTCCTACAATGAGCAGTTCTTC. It encodes CAISEASTSSYNEQFF.